This T cell receptor beta chain was observed in a study of T cell responses to AZD1222 COVID-19 vaccine. This clone showed up just a few times. The antigen is undetermined. Study-wide results and limits: Clonal diversity was possibly underestimated, and white British individuals and females predominated among donors.

CDR3 length: 15 residues. The junction had 11 bases not matched to a gene; V was cut back by 6 bases and J by 8 bases. Per germline, CDR1 WNHNN and CDR2 SYGVQD (reference sequence). The method was immunoSEQ multiplex PCR; TCRdb's version includes in-frame clones alone and lacks a portion of them. The sample holds under 80,000 clones; more than 70% are singletons and the top ten take 15% to 20%. This chain uses TRBV10-1 with TRBJ2-2, with TRBD2 matching over 8 bases. The sample consisted of peripheral blood, taken on day 0 of AZD1222 vaccination. This TCR was recovered from an adult in good health. CDR3 sequence (DNA): TGCGCCAGCAGATCCGAGACTAGCGTCATTGGGGAGCTGTTTTTT. Residues: CASRSETSVIGELFF.